The next 17 T cell receptor beta chains were all read from a single sample in a study of molecular identifiers for immune sequencing clone quantification. From the PCR reads, TCRdb called clonotypes with MiXCR, one entry per CDR3 protein. Of under 650,000 distinct CDR3 sequences listed, about 20% are singletons. Specimen: naive CD8+ T cells from blood, with Jurkat cell RNA spiked in. Described subset: FACS-sorted CD8+CD4-CCR7+CD45RA+ naive T cells. These receptors were taken from a human donor in good health. Some libraries in this study had Jurkat cell RNA spiked in.

This clonotype was observed many times. The chain couples TRBV5-4 to TRBJ2-3; D gene uncertain. CDR3 size: 15 residues. V was clipped by 3 bases and J by 0 bases, with 11 bases between them. The V gene's germline CDR1 is SGHNT and CDR2 YYREEE (reference sequence). CDR3 amino acids: CASSWTAGSTDTQYF. The CDR3 nucleotides are TGTGCCAGCAGCTGGACGGCCGGGAGCACAGATACGCAGTATTTT.

There are many counts of this clonotype. CDR3 loop: CASSPLGDNQPQHF. CDR3 DNA: TGTGCCAGCAGCCCCTTGGGCGACAATCAGCCCCAGCATTTT. J is TRBJ1-5 and V is TRBV5-6; the D is unclear. Trimming took off 4 bases at V and 3 bases at J, with 11 bases between the two ends. CDR3 length: 14 residues. Germline CDR1 is SGHDT and CDR2 is YYEEEE.

CDR3 amino acids: CSARDPDRGWITDTQYF. CDR3 in DNA: TGCAGTGCTAGAGACCCAGACAGGGGGTGGATCACAGATACGCAGTATTTT. V gene TRBV20-1 combines with J gene TRBJ2-3; 9 nucleotides match TRBD1. J was trimmed by 2 bases and V by 0 bases; bases with no gene match: 9. The CDR3 runs 17 residues. From germline, CDR1 is DFQATT and CDR2 SNEGSKA (reference sequence).

This rearrangement joins TRBV4-2 to TRBJ1-1; D call uncertain. The germline V gene has CDR1 LGHNA and CDR2 YNFKEQ. V was cut by 4 bases and J by 3 bases, with 12 bases left in between. This CDR3 spans 14 amino acids. This CDR3 is CASSLPSRDTEAFF. The CDR3, as DNA: TGTGCCAGCAGCCTCCCGTCCCGGGACACTGAAGCTTTCTTT.

This clonotype was observed at least ten times. This rearrangement joins TRBV7-8 to TRBJ1-5, with D possibly matching TRBD1 (6 bases). V shed 3 bases and J shed 5 bases, with 14 bases lying between them. The germline CDR1 and CDR2 sequences are SGHVS and FQNEAQ. The CDR3 runs to 15 residues. This CDR3 is CASSFGAGGDQPQHF. The CDR3 DNA is TGTGCCAGCAGCTTTGGGGCGGGGGGCGATCAGCCCCAGCATTTT.

This clonotype was seen a few times. V gene TRBV4-1 combines with J gene TRBJ2-1; TRBD2 matches at 8 bases. V trimming: 1 base; J trimming: 3 bases; junction bases outside the gene matches: 5. The CDR3 has 16 amino acids. Germline lookup yields CDR1 MGHRA and CDR2 YSYEKL. This chain's CDR3 is CASSQVSAGGYNEQFF. The CDR3 bases are TGCGCCAGCAGCCAAGTCTCGGCGGGAGGCTACAATGAGCAGTTCTTC.

The sample holds a few counts of this clonotype. The chain has TRBV21-1 and TRBJ2-7; TRBD1 is the table's D call, not checked against the DNA. TRBV21-1 is recorded as a pseudogene. The CDR3 length is 13 residues. The CDR3 sequence: CASRETVSYEQYF. As DNA, the CDR3 is TGTGCCAGCCGGGAAACGGTTTCCTACGAGCAGTACTTC.

To note about this clonotype: This may be a read error, as it is one base from a much larger clone. The V call is TRBV5-5, the J call TRBJ1-1; D is undetermined. Germline V gives CDR1 SGHKS, CDR2 YYEKEE (reference sequence). CDR3 length: 15 amino acids. V lost 1 base to trimming and J lost 4 bases, with 14 bases between them. The CDR3 spells CASSLTRTMSTEAFF. In DNA, the CDR3 is TGTGCCAGCAGCTTGACGAGGACCATGAGCACTGAAGCTTTCTTT. Combining the CDR3 with reference TRBV5-5 and TRBJ1-1 gives the whole variable domain DAGVTQSPTHLIKTRGQQVTLRCSPISGHKSVSWYQQVLGQGPQFIFQYYEKEERGRGNFPDRFSARQFPNYSSELNVNALLLGDSALYLCASSLTRTMSTEAFFGQGTRLTVV.

This clonotype was picked up many times. The CDR3 coding sequence is TGTGCCAGCAGCCCGGGACAGGGAGGGGAGCAGTACTTC. As protein: CASSPGQGGEQYF. The chain uses TRBV12-3 or TRBV12-4 and TRBJ2-7; the match to TRBD1 covers 9 bases. J lost 7 bases, V lost 6 bases, and 7 bases had no gene match. CDR3 length equals 13 residues.

In this sample, this clonotype turned up many times. The chain has TRBV24-1 and TRBJ1-5; D is uncertain. Germline values: CDR1 KGHDR, CDR2 SFDVKD. This CDR3 region has 13 residues. V was cut by 5 bases and J by 5 bases, with 9 bases left in between. The CDR3 bases are TGTGCCACCAGTGCAGCTGGTGATCAGCCCCAGCATTTT. Translation gives CATSAAGDQPQHF.

The rearrangement uses TRBV7-8 and TRBJ2-2; TRBD2 matches at 11 bases. Trimming removed 5 bases from V and 5 bases from J; junction bases left unmatched: 13. The germline V gene encodes CDR1 SGHVS and CDR2 FQNEAQ. This CDR3 has 18 residues. The CDR3 coding sequence is TGTGCCAGCAGCCTCCGGATAGCGGGGGGGCCGTGGACCGGGGAGCTGTTTTTT. This encodes CASSLRIAGGPWTGELFF.

This clonotype was counted only a few times. The chain has TRBV25-1 and TRBJ1-3; D is unclear. Germline CDR1 and CDR2: MGHDK and SYGVNS. There are 11 residues in the CDR3. V was clipped by 7 bases and J by 6 bases, with 7 bases between them. This CDR3 reads CASIGKNTIYF. The CDR3 nucleotides are TGTGCCAGCATAGGGAAAAACACCATATATTTT.

The chain combines TRBV27 with TRBJ2-4; 13 positions agree with TRBD2. V shed 5 bases, J shed 8 bases, and the junction held 6 bases outside the gene matches. Germline-derived CDR1 and CDR2 are MNHEY and SMNVEV (reference sequence). This CDR3 has 15 residues. In DNA, the CDR3 is TGTGCCAGCAGTGTCGGGACTAGCGGGGAGGACATTCAGTACTTC. This encodes CASSVGTSGEDIQYF.

With regard to this clonotype: This sequence may be a read error, since a much larger clone differs from it by one base. V is TRBV11-2 and J is TRBJ1-1, with 7 bases identical to TRBD1. V shed 6 bases, J shed 5 bases, and the junction held 12 bases outside the gene matches. This CDR3 is built from 15 residues. The V gene's germline CDR1 is SGHAT and CDR2 FQNNGV. CDR3 in amino acids: CASRPAGGRGTEAFF. CDR3 in DNA: TGTGCCAGCAGACCAGCAGGGGGTCGGGGTACTGAAGCTTTCTTT.

The chain employs TRBV7-9 and TRBJ2-7; no definite D call. The CDR3 has 12 residues. Trimming cost V 1 base and J 7 bases, with 8 bases left between them. Germline CDR1 is SEHNR and CDR2 is FQNEAQ (reference sequence). The CDR3 reads CASSLVGPEQYF. CDR3 nucleotide sequence: TGTGCCAGCAGCTTAGTCGGGCCTGAGCAGTACTTC. Full variable domain (missing parts from reference TRBV7-9 and TRBJ2-7): DTGVSQNPRHKITKRGQNVTFRCDPISEHNRLYWYRQTLGQGPEFLTYFQNEAQLEKSRLLSDRFSAERPKGSFSTLEIQRTEQGDSAMYLCASSLVGPEQYFGPGTRLTVT.

As concerns this clonotype: A single base separates this from a much larger clone, so it may be a read error. The genes are TRBV6-5 and TRBJ1-5, with TRBD1 as a possible D gene (6 bases). The CDR3 is 15 residues long. CDR1 is MNHEY, CDR2 SVGAGI, per germline. V dropped 5 bases and J dropped 2 bases, with 13 bases sitting between them. The CDR3 nucleotides are TGTGCCAGCAGTGAGGGGGGGTATGGCAATCAGCCCCAGCATTTT. This sequence encodes CASSEGGYGNQPQHF.

This clonotype was picked up many times. The V call is TRBV18, the J call TRBJ1-5, with D perhaps matching TRBD1 (6 bases). V was shortened by 4 bases and J by 3 bases, with 10 bases between the two germline ends. CDR3 length equals 14 residues. Per germline, CDR1 KGHSH and CDR2 LQKENI. For the CDR3, the DNA is TGTGCCAGCTCACAAGGGGGACTCAATCAGCCCCAGCATTTT. This sequence encodes CASSQGGLNQPQHF.